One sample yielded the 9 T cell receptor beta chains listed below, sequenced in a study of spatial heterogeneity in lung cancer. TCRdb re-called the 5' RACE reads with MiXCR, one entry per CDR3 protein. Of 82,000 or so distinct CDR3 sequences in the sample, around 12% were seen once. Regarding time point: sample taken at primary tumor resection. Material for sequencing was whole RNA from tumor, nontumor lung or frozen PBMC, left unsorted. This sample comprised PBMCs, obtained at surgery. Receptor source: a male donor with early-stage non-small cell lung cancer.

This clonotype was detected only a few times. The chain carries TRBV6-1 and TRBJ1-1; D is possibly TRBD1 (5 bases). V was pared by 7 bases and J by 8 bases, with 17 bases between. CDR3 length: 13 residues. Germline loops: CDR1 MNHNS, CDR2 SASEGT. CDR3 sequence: CASNRGGTAEAFF. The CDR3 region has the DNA TGTGCCAGCAATCGGGGGGGGACTGCCGAAGCTTTCTTT.

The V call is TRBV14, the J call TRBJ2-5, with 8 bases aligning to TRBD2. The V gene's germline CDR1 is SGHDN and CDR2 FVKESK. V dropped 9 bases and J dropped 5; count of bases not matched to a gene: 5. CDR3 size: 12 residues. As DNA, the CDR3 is TGTGCCAGTAGCGGGGACTGGGAGACCCAGTACTTC. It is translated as CASSGDWETQYF.

The CDR3 DNA reads TGTGCCAGTAGTATTGTGGGGGTTACCGGGGAGCTGTTTTTT. It specifies CASSIVGVTGELFF. The chain employs TRBV19 and TRBJ2-2; TRBD1 or TRBD2 may be the D gene (5 bases each). CDR3 length: 14 residues. Deletions cut 3 bases from V and 5 bases from J, with 10 bases between. CDR1 and CDR2 from the germline V gene are LNHDA and SQIVND (reference sequence).

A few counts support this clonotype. CDR3 region: CSVEVTANTEAFF. CDR3 nucleotides: TGCAGCGTTGAAGTGACCGCGAACACTGAAGCTTTCTTT. This rearrangement joins TRBV29-1 to TRBJ1-1; D remains unclear. The CDR3 extends over 13 amino acids. V lost 1 base, J lost 1 base, and 7 bases lay in between. Germline V gives CDR1 SQVTM, CDR2 ANQGSEA.

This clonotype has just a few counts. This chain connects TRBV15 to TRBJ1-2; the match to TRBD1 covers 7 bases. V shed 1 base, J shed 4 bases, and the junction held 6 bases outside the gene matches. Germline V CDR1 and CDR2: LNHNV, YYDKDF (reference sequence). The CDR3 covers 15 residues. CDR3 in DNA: TGTGCCACCAGCAGAGCACAGGGGACCCTCTATGGCTACACCTTC. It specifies CATSRAQGTLYGYTF.

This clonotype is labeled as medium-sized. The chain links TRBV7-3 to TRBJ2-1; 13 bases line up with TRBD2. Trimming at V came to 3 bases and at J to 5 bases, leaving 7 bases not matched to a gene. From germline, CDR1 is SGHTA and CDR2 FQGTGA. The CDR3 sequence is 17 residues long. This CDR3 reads CASSFRGGLAGHNEQFF. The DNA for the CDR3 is TGTGCCAGCAGCTTTCGAGGGGGACTAGCGGGACACAATGAGCAGTTCTTC.

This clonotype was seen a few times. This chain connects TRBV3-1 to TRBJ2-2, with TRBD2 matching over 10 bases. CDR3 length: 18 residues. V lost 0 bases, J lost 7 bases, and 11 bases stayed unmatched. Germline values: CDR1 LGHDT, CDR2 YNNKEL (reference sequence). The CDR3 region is CASSQDRSGRALDGELFF. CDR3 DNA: TGTGCCAGCAGCCAAGACAGGAGCGGGAGGGCCCTCGACGGGGAGCTGTTTTTT.

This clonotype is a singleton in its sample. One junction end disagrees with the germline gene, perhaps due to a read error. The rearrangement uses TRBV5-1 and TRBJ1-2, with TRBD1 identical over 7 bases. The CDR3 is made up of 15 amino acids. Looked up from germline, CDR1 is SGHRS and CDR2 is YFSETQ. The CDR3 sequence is CDSSPGQAVVYGYTF. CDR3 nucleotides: TGCGACAGCAGCCCCGGACAGGCGGTGGTCTATGGCTACACCTTC.

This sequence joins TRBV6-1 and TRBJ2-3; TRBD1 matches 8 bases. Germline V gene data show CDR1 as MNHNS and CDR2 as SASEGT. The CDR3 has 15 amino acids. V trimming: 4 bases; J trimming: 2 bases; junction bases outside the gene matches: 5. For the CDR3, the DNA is TGTGCCAGCAGTGGGGGACAGGACTACACAGATACGCAGTATTTT. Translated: CASSGGQDYTDTQYF.